A single sample is the source of the 22 T cell receptor beta chains below, sequenced in a study of CD8 T cells in ankylosing spondylitis (dated by TCRdb to 2016 to 2017). Library preparation employed 5' RACE. The reads were generated on an Illumina HiSeq 2500. In-frame beta chains were kept once TCRdb had trimmed the public reads at Q25 with fastp and called clones with MiXCR. Identical CDR3 protein sequences are pooled into one entry, listed with their most common genes and DNA. For this sample the table gives 200,000 to 300,000 distinct CDR3 sequences, of which around 11% were detected only once. In total, the top ten clones hold around 6.5% of the sample. Source material: blood, either unsorted or a sorted T cell fraction (not recorded which). The source is a male donor with ankylosing spondylitis or in good health (not recorded which).

Many counts were recorded for this clonotype. The chain couples TRBV6-5 to TRBJ1-2; 9 positions match TRBD1. Looked up from germline, CDR1 is MNHEY and CDR2 is SVGAGI. Trimming at V came to 5 bases and at J to 3 bases, leaving 7 bases not matched to a gene. CDR3 length: 15 residues. CDR3 sequence: CASSQGTGNYYGYTF. The CDR3 DNA reads as TGTGCCAGCAGTCAGGGGACAGGGAATTACTATGGCTACACCTTC.

This clonotype was seen ten or more times. This chain links TRBV5-1 with TRBJ2-7; the D call may be TRBD1 or TRBD2 (6 bases each). Germline-derived CDR1 and CDR2 are SGHRS and YFSETQ. Trimming took off 3 bases at V and 5 bases at J, with 15 bases between the two ends. The CDR3 is made up of 14 amino acids. This CDR3 reads CASSSRGRTDEQYF. The CDR3 DNA sequence: TGCGCCAGCAGCTCTCGGGGGCGCACGGACGAGCAGTACTTC. Full variable domain (outside the CDR3, taken from reference TRBV5-1 and TRBJ2-7): KAGVTQTPRYLIKTRGQQVTLSCSPISGHRSVSWYQQTPGQGLQFLFEYFSETQRNKGNFPGRFSGRQFSNSRSEMNVSTLELGDSALYLCASSSRGRTDEQYFGPGTRLTVT.

This chain joins TRBV7-8 and TRBJ2-7, with 8 bases aligning to TRBD2. Germline loops: CDR1 SGHVS, CDR2 FQNEAQ. V was clipped by 2 bases and J by 4 bases; unmatched bases: 7. The CDR3 runs 15 residues. The CDR3 sequence is CASSLSSAGGYEQYF. In DNA, the CDR3 is TGTGCCAGCAGCTTATCTTCTGCGGGGGGTTACGAGCAGTACTTC.

The chain links TRBV11-1 to TRBJ2-2, with D hard to call. This CDR3 has 13 amino acids. V was trimmed by 5 bases and J by 7 bases, leaving 11 bases between them. Germline loops: CDR1 SGHAT, CDR2 FQDESV (reference sequence). The CDR3 is CASSPTFGGELFF. In nucleotides, the CDR3 is TGTGCCAGCAGCCCCACTTTCGGCGGGGAGCTGTTTTTT.

This clonotype was counted ten times or more. The V gene is TRBV3-1, the J gene TRBJ1-2; no clear D. The CDR3 extends over 13 amino acids. Trimming left V 4 bases short and J 0 bases short, with 6 bases between. Germline CDR1 is LGHDT and CDR2 is YNNKEL (reference sequence). The CDR3 DNA is TGTGCCAGCAGCCCCCAGGCTAACTATGGCTACACCTTC. It is translated as CASSPQANYGYTF.

The table lists this clonotype with many counts. J is TRBJ1-1 and V is TRBV4-1; 7 nucleotides line up with TRBD1. Per germline, CDR1 MGHRA and CDR2 YSYEKL. This CDR3 has 14 amino acids. The trim removed 2 bases at V and 4 bases at J, leaving 4 bases unmatched. DNA for the CDR3: TGCGCCAGCAGCCAAAACAGGGGAGGCACTGAAGCTTTCTTT. This sequence encodes CASSQNRGGTEAFF.

This clonotype has at least ten counts. The V gene is TRBV5-1, the J gene TRBJ2-1; 8 bases fit TRBD1. CDR1 and CDR2 (germline): SGHRS, YFSETQ. The CDR3 consists of 13 residues. With V trimmed by 2 bases and J by 9 bases, 4 bases remained unmatched. The CDR3 region has the DNA TGCGCCAGCAGCTTAGGACAGGGTACTGAGCAGTTCTTC. Its translation: CASSLGQGTEQFF.

The CDR3 coding sequence is TGTGCCAGCAGCTTAACCCCCGGGGGCGGCTATGGCTACACCTTC. Its translation is CASSLTPGGGYGYTF. The rearrangement uses TRBV7-3 and TRBJ1-2; D may be TRBD1 (6 bases). Trimming shortened V by 0 bases and J by 4 bases, and 12 bases separated the two germline ends. The CDR3 length is 15 residues. Germline V lookup: CDR1 SGHTA, CDR2 FQGTGA.

The rearrangement joins TRBV18 to TRBJ2-3, with D perhaps matching TRBD1 or TRBD2 (5 bases each). The CDR3 is 16 amino acids. V was cut by 3 bases and J by 7 bases, with 20 bases left in between. The germline gives CDR1 KGHSH, CDR2 LQKENI. For the CDR3, the DNA is TGTGCCAGCTCACCGAACGTGGGACCAGAGGTTCATACGCAGTATTTT. Translated, it gives CASSPNVGPEVHTQYF.

This clonotype showed up many times. The gene calls are TRBV10-3 and TRBJ2-2, with 14 nucleotides matching TRBD2. Germline V gene data show CDR1 as ENHRY and CDR2 as SYGVKD. V shed 2 bases, J shed 1 base, and the junction held 6 bases outside the gene matches. CDR3 length: 19 amino acids. As DNA, the CDR3 is TGTGCCATCAGTGAGCAAGGACTAGCGGGGGGCTGGAACACCGGGGAGCTGTTTTTT. Translated: CAISEQGLAGGWNTGELFF.

This clonotype appeared a few times. The chain carries TRBV20-1 and TRBJ2-1; 7 bases agree with TRBD2. Germline lookup yields CDR1 DFQATT and CDR2 SNEGSKA (reference sequence). With 2 bases clipped from V and 3 bases from J, the junction kept 7 bases outside the gene matches. The CDR3 is made up of 15 amino acids. CDR3 nucleotide sequence: TGCAGTGCTAGATCAACTAGCGTTAGCTACAATGAGCAGTTCTTC. Protein sequence: CSARSTSVSYNEQFF.

The chain carries TRBV12-3 or TRBV12-4 and TRBJ2-3; D is uncertain. The CDR3 covers 12 residues. V lost 3 bases and J lost 3, with 4 bases in between. The CDR3 region has the DNA TGTGCCAGCAGTTTGTTTACAGATACGCAGTATTTT. Its translation is CASSLFTDTQYF.

In this sample, this clonotype turned up many times. The V gene is TRBV10-3, the J gene TRBJ2-2; no reliable D call. Trimming left V 7 bases short and J 0 bases short, with 18 bases between. CDR1 and CDR2 from the germline V gene are ENHRY and SYGVKD. The CDR3 consists of 17 residues. This chain's CDR3 is CAITDGVPTPNTGELFF. CDR3 DNA sequence: TGTGCCATCACCGATGGTGTACCGACACCGAACACCGGGGAGCTGTTTTTT.

Many counts were recorded for this clonotype. The chain has TRBV6-4 and TRBJ2-1, with 10 bases matching TRBD1. J lost 7 bases, V lost 3 bases, and 3 bases had no gene match. CDR1 MRHNA and CDR2 SNTAGT come from the germline V gene. This CDR3 is built from 14 residues. The CDR3 loop reads CASSERQGANEQFF. CDR3 DNA: TGTGCCAGCAGTGAGCGACAGGGGGCAAATGAGCAGTTCTTC.

The J gene is TRBJ2-1, the V gene TRBV7-9; TRBD1 agrees at 7 bases. Trimming took 5 bases from V and 4 from J; bases not matched to a gene: 11. CDR3 length equals 16 residues. From germline, CDR1 is SEHNR and CDR2 FQNEAQ (reference sequence). The chain's CDR3 is CASSPRTGDRYNEQFF. Here the CDR3 DNA reads TGTGCCAGCAGCCCCCGGACAGGTGATAGGTACAATGAGCAGTTCTTC.

This clonotype was picked up many times. V gene TRBV11-1 combines with J gene TRBJ2-5; tentative D call: TRBD2 (5 bases). Per the germline V gene, CDR1 is SGHAT and CDR2 is FQDESV (reference sequence). V gave up 5 bases and J gave up 1 base, with 14 bases separating them. The length of the CDR3 is 15 residues. CDR3 sequence reads: CASSPRTGSQETQYF. CDR3 DNA sequence: TGTGCCAGCAGCCCCCGGACTGGGAGCCAAGAGACCCAGTACTTC.

The chain recombines TRBV18 with TRBJ2-6, with D unresolved. Germline CDR1 is KGHSH and CDR2 is LQKENI. The CDR3 is 14 residues long. V lost 0 bases and J lost 0, with 0 bases in between. CDR3: CASSPPSGANVLTF. CDR3 nucleotide sequence: TGTGCCAGCTCACCACCCTCTGGGGCCAACGTCCTGACTTTC.

This clonotype has ten or more counts. This sequence joins TRBV6-5 and TRBJ1-1, with 9 bases identical to TRBD1. Looked up from germline, CDR1 is MNHEY and CDR2 is SVGAGI. Unmatched junction bases numbered 15, after V lost 4 bases and J lost 0 bases. CDR3 size: 19 residues. CDR3: CASSSPYGQGSVVNTEAFF. The CDR3 nucleotides are TGTGCCAGCAGTTCGCCCTACGGACAGGGGAGTGTAGTGAACACTGAAGCTTTCTTT.

This clonotype has only a few counts. The chain recombines TRBV10-3 with TRBJ2-2; 7 positions match TRBD2. This CDR3 contains 15 residues. Germline V gene lookup returns CDR1 ENHRY and CDR2 SYGVKD. V was pared by 6 bases and J by 5 bases, with 9 bases of the junction left unmatched. The CDR3, as DNA: TGTGCCATCAGCAGACTGGGAGGGAGGACCGGGGAGCTGTTTTTT. Its translation: CAISRLGGRTGELFF.

This clonotype was found many times. The CDR3 DNA reads TGTGCCAGCAGTTTAAGAGAGTCAGATACGCAGTATTTT. Residues: CASSLRESDTQYF. The rearrangement uses TRBV27 and TRBJ2-3; D remains ambiguous. Germline V gene sequence: CDR1 MNHEY, CDR2 SMNVEV (reference sequence). Trimming removed 2 bases from V and 4 bases from J, with 7 bases in between. This CDR3 contains 13 residues.

This clonotype was detected ten times or more. This chain uses TRBV5-1 with TRBJ2-1; no firm D call. The V gene's germline CDR1 is SGHRS and CDR2 YFSETQ. V was clipped by 1 base and J by 6 bases, with 8 bases between them. The CDR3 extends over 13 amino acids. The DNA of the CDR3 is TGCGCCAGCAGCTTGTCCCCCGCCAATGAGCAGTTCTTC. It is translated as CASSLSPANEQFF.

This clonotype was seen repeatedly, ten times or more. The chain employs TRBV12-3 or TRBV12-4 and TRBJ2-2, with D possibly called TRBD1 or TRBD2 (6 bases each). The V end lost 5 bases, the J end lost 4 bases, and 17 bases lay between the germline ends. CDR3 size: 16 residues. The CDR3 DNA is TGTGCCAGCAGTCCAAACGGGGGCCGAGGCACCGGGGAGCTGTTTTTT. Translating gives CASSPNGGRGTGELFF.